This TCR beta chain was sequenced during a study of T cells after yellow fever vaccination. 5'RACE template switching added a universal primer site and UMIs to TCR cDNA. TCRdb re-derived calls from the 5' RACE reads in MiXCR, one entry per CDR3 protein. The sample yields 120,000 or so distinct CDR3 sequences, 13% to 15% seen once. As regards this clonotype: The antigen is not known.

Study findings and constraints: The study re-detected most primary-vaccination clones after the booster (about 95% CD4, 88% CD8). Weaker overall was a secondary response that nonetheless peaked faster, on day 5 versus 15. Researchers cautioned that FACS-sorted repertoires could harbor abundant clonotypes contaminating from the bulk population.

The source was CD8+ T cells sorted from PBMCs, collected 5 days after the yellow fever booster vaccination. The clonotype comes from a man between 18 and 35 years old who received the YFV17D yellow fever vaccine.

The CDR3 spells CASSDRGPTEKLFF. The CDR3 region has the DNA TGTGCCAGTAGCGACAGGGGGCCAACTGAAAAACTGTTTTTT. The V gene is TRBV19, the J gene TRBJ1-4; 10 bases are a match to TRBD1. The J segment lost 7 bases and the V segment lost 6 bases, leaving 5 bases of the junction unmatched. This CDR3 spans 14 amino acids. The germline V gene has CDR1 LNHDA and CDR2 SQIVND (reference sequence). Variable domain in full (rest from reference TRBV19 and TRBJ1-4): DGGITQSPKYLFRKEGQNVTLSCEQNLNHDAMYWYRQDPGQGLRLIYYSQIVNDFQKGDIAEGYSVSREKKESFPLTVTSAQKNPTAFYLCASSDRGPTEKLFFGSGTQLSVL.